These T cell receptor beta chains were read from a single sample in a study of cytomegalovirus exposure and HLA in healthy donors. The method was immunoSEQ multiplex PCR; TCRdb's version includes in-frame clones alone and lacks a portion of them. The table shows about 200,000 clones, with about 81% occurring only once. The sequenced sample was PBMCs. The receptors come from a woman in her forties or fifties in good health and CMV-seropositive. Each CDR3 is given without its conserved first and last residue. Each record gives: J gene, V gene, CDR3 protein.

j_call: TRBJ2-7
v_call: TRBV15
cdr3_aa: ATSSGGYEQY

j_call: TRBJ1-1
v_call: TRBV18
cdr3_aa: ASSSFRGPTEAF

j_call: TRBJ1-5
v_call: TRBV5-6
cdr3_aa: ASSLDRGSSNQPQH

j_call: TRBJ1-4
v_call: TRBV19
cdr3_aa: ASLGGGAASNEKLF

j_call: TRBJ2-2
v_call: TRBV5-1
cdr3_aa: ASSSGDRGATGELF

j_call: TRBJ1-2
v_call: TRBV7-2
cdr3_aa: ASSLRWDRDSYGYT

j_call: TRBJ2-3
v_call: TRBV11-3
cdr3_aa: ASSLGTSSADTQY

j_call: .
v_call: TRBV28
cdr3_aa: ASSWDRSYEQY

j_call: TRBJ1-5
v_call: TRBV30
cdr3_aa: AWGRLGGSNQPQH

j_call: TRBJ2-2
v_call: TRBV5-1
cdr3_aa: ASSLRDTGELF

j_call: TRBJ2-1
v_call: TRBV18
cdr3_aa: ASSPWTGTSAAREQF

j_call: TRBJ2-1
v_call: TRBV7-2
cdr3_aa: ASSLDRGTYNEQF

j_call: TRBJ2-3
v_call: TRBV25-1
cdr3_aa: ASSERGSTDTQY

j_call: TRBJ1-1
v_call: TRBV10-3
cdr3_aa: AISESTGSGGTEAF

j_call: TRBJ2-7
v_call: TRBV7-8
cdr3_aa: ASSLARGVSYEQY

j_call: TRBJ1-2
v_call: TRBV28
cdr3_aa: ASRGLGANYGYT

j_call: .
v_call: TRBV5-4
cdr3_aa: ASSLGTSGPYEQY